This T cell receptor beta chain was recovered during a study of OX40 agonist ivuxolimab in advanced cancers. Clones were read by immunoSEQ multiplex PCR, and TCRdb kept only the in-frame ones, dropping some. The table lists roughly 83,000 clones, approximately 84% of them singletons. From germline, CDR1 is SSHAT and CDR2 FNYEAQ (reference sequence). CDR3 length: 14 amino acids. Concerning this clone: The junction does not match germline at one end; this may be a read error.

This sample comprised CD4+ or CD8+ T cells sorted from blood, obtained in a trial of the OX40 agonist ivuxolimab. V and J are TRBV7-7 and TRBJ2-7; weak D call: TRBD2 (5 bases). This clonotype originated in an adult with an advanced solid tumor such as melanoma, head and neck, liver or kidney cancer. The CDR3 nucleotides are TGTGCTAGCAGCTTAGCCCGAGGGCCCTACGAGCAGTACTTC. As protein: CASSLARGPYEQYF.